These 9 T cell receptor beta chains were sequenced from one sample in a study of T cells after posttransplantation cyclophosphamide. The repertoire was sequenced with immunoSEQ multiplex PCR; TCRdb's copy has only in-frame clones and lacks some. The sample carries 45,000 or so clones, about 91% recorded once. Sequencing was done on a sample of PBMCs. The receptors were gathered from a woman aged 45 to 65 in good health and a related stem cell transplant donor.

V usage is TRBV7-2 and J usage is TRBJ2-5; 8 positions agree with TRBD1. V shed 6 bases, J shed 4 bases, and the junction held 4 bases outside the gene matches. The CDR3 spans 13 residues. From germline, CDR1 is SGHTA and CDR2 FQGNSA. The CDR3 loop is CASSRTGGETQYF. The CDR3 bases are TGTGCCAGCAGTCGAACAGGGGGAGAGACCCAGTACTTC.

The CDR3 sequence: CASSPGLADVNEQFF. CDR3 bases: TGTGCCAGCAGCCCGGGACTAGCGGACGTCAATGAGCAGTTCTTC. The chain combines TRBV7-9 with TRBJ2-1, with 11 bases identical to TRBD2. The V gene end was trimmed by 5 bases and the J gene end by 6 bases; junction bases not matched to a gene: 6. CDR1 SEHNR and CDR2 FQNEAQ come from the germline V gene (reference sequence). The CDR3 has 15 residues. Supplemented by reference TRBV7-9 and TRBJ2-1, the full variable domain reads DTGVSQNPRHKITKRGQNVTFRCDPISEHNRLYWYRQTLGQGPEFLTYFQNEAQLEKSRLLSDRFSAERPKGSFSTLEIQRTEQGDSAMYLCASSPGLADVNEQFFGPGTRLTVL.

Only one count was recorded for this clone. The rearrangement links TRBV27 to TRBJ2-2; no clear D. This CDR3 spans 14 amino acids. Trimming removed 0 bases at V and 2 bases at J, with 4 bases between. Germline CDR1 is MNHEY and CDR2 is SMNVEV (reference sequence). CDR3 protein: CASSLSSNTGELFF. Here the CDR3 DNA reads TGTGCCAGCAGTTTATCGAGTAACACCGGGGAGCTGTTTTTT.

This clone was recorded a few times. The gene calls are TRBV11-3 and TRBJ2-5; tentatively, D is TRBD2 (5 bases). This CDR3 has 15 residues. The ends were cut back, 4 bases at V and 5 bases at J, with 17 bases in the middle. CDR1 and CDR2 from the germline V gene are SGHNT and YENEEA. For the CDR3, the DNA is TGTGCCAGCAGCTCTAGCCGCGAGCCTTGGGAGACCCAGTACTTC. The encoded protein is CASSSSREPWETQYF. The full variable domain, its missing parts supplied by reference TRBV11-3 and TRBJ2-5, is EAGVVQSPRYKIIEKKQPVAFWCNPISGHNTLYWYLQNLGQGPELLIRYENEEAVDDSQLPKDRFSAERLKGVDSTLKIQPAELGDSAVYLCASSSSREPWETQYFGPGTRLLVL.

In this sample, this clone turned up a few times. The chain links TRBV7-3 to TRBJ2-2; TRBD1 aligns across 8 bases. The germline V gene has CDR1 SGHTA and CDR2 FQGTGA. CDR3 length: 13 residues. V dropped 5 bases and J dropped 5; count of bases not matched to a gene: 1. CDR3: CASSTGGTGELFF. The CDR3 DNA reads as TGTGCCAGCAGCACAGGGGGAACCGGGGAGCTGTTTTTT.

The chain uses TRBV10-1 and TRBJ2-3, with 7 bases identical to TRBD2. The CDR3 has 16 amino acids. Trimming took 0 bases from V and 4 from J; bases not matched to a gene: 7. In germline, CDR1 is WNHNN, CDR2 SYGVQD (reference sequence). Here the CDR3 DNA reads TGCGCCAGCAGTGAGTCGTCTGGGGGGGAGGCAGATACGCAGTATTTT. It codes for CASSESSGGEADTQYF.

The chain is built from TRBV15 and TRBJ1-1; 7 bases match TRBD1. The CDR3 runs to 16 residues. V lost 1 base and J lost 0; bases outside the gene matches: 5. Germline V gene sequence: CDR1 LNHNV, CDR2 YYDKDF (reference sequence). CDR3 DNA sequence: TGTGCCACCAGCAGAGGAGGACAGGCGATGAACACTGAAGCTTTCTTT. Translated: CATSRGGQAMNTEAFF. The full variable domain, completed using reference TRBV15 and TRBJ1-1, is DAMVIQNPRYQVTQFGKPVTLSCSQTLNHNVMYWYQQKSSQAPKLLFHYYDKDFNNEADTPDNFQSRRPNTSFCFLDIRSPGLGDTAMYLCATSRGGQAMNTEAFFGQGTRLTVV.

This clone came up a few times. The J gene is TRBJ1-2, the V gene TRBV5-6; D gene uncertain. V was shortened by 3 bases and J by 6 bases, with 15 bases between the two germline ends. The CDR3 runs to 14 residues. The germline V gene has CDR1 SGHDT and CDR2 YYEEEE. Here the CDR3 DNA reads TGTGCCAGCAGCTCCTCCCCTGTCAGCGATGGCTACACCTTC. Translated: CASSSSPVSDGYTF.

This clone was counted a single time. V is TRBV7-3 and J is TRBJ2-3; 10 positions match TRBD1. Germline V gene sequence: CDR1 SGHTA, CDR2 FQGTGA. J was trimmed by 3 bases and V by 2 bases; bases with no gene match: 2. This CDR3 has 15 residues. The CDR3 sequence is CASSLGQGGTDTQYF. For the CDR3, the DNA is TGTGCCAGCAGCTTAGGACAGGGGGGTACAGATACGCAGTATTTT.